This T cell receptor (beta chain) was observed in a study of T cells in Graves' hyperthyroidism and ophthalmopathy. Study-wide context: Peripheral blood was secured at the point of initial diagnosis, before any treatment.

Findings and caveats of the study: A median 6.5 months before onset, the model predicted ophthalmopathy.

This clonotype was counted at least ten times. As yet, its antigen is unknown. What was amplified from RNA transcripts were TCR beta CDR3 regions. HTBI primers were employed in a first-round RT-PCR of the TCR CDR3. Each CDR3 protein gets one entry after TCRdb re-called the multiplex PCR reads with MiXCR. The sample lists 700,000 or so distinct CDR3 sequences, around 17% occurring once. V dropped 5 bases and J dropped 3 bases, with 12 bases sitting between them. The CDR3 spans 14 residues. Germline CDR1 reads PRHDT; CDR2 reads FYEKMQ (reference sequence). The diagnoses drew upon clinical symptoms, serum thyroxine and TRAb, thyroid ultrasound and orbital computed tomography. PBMCs came from 10 ml fresh peripheral blood.

The J gene is TRBJ2-3, the V gene TRBV13; no reliable D call. Sequencing was done on a sample of blood. This sequence originates from a man aged 18 to 29 with Graves' hyperthyroidism. The CDR3 nucleotides read TGTGCCAGCAGCGCAACCACATTGACAGATACGCAGTATTTT. Protein product: CASSATTLTDTQYF.